Included here is one T cell receptor beta chain sequence, with context. Its specificity is not known. The data were taken from a study of T cell clones after liver transplantation. The study, taken as a whole, reports: Circulating graft-donor-reactive CD4 TCRbeta sequences fell significantly post-transplant in 5 of 8 subjects.

Assay: immunoSEQ multiplex PCR; the TCRdb copy retains only in-frame clones and omits some. The data hold tens of thousands of clones, with around four fifths observed a single time. Germline CDR1 LNHDA, CDR2 SQIVND (reference sequence). J lost 3 bases, V lost 8 bases, and 9 bases had no gene match. The length of the CDR3 is 15 residues. The receptor was derived from a human patient who received a liver transplant. Part of the T cell pool may stem from the graft donor. This chain connects TRBV19 to TRBJ1-1, with 10 bases fitting TRBD1. The sample here was CD4+ T cells from blood, taken less than 50 months after liver transplant. The CDR3 loop reads CASGQGGRGDTEAFF. In nucleotides, the CDR3 is TGTGCCAGTGGACAGGGGGGTAGGGGTGACACTGAAGCTTTCTTT.